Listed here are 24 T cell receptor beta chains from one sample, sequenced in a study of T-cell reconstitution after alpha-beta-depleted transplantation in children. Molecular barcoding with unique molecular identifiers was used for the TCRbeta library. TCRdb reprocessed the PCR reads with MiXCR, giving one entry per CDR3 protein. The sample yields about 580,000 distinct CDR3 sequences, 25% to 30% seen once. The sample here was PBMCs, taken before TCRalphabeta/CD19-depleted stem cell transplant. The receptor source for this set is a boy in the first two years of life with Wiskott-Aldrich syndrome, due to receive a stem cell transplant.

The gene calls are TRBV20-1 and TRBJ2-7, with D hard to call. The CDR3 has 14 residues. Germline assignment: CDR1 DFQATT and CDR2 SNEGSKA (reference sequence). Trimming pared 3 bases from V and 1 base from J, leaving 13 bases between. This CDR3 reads CSASVRLRSYEQYF. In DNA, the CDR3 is TGCAGTGCTAGTGTGAGACTTCGTTCCTACGAGCAGTACTTC.

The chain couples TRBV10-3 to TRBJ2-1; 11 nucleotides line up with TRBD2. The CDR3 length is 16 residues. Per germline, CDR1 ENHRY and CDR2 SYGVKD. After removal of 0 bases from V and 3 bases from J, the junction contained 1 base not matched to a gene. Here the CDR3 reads CAISESGLAGYNEQFF. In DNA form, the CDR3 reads TGTGCCATCAGTGAGTCAGGACTAGCGGGCTACAATGAGCAGTTCTTC.

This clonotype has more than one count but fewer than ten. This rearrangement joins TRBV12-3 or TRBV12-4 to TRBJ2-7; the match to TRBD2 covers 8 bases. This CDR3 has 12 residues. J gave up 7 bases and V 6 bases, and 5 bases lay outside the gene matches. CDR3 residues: CASSRTSREQYF. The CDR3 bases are TGTGCCAGCAGCCGGACTAGCCGGGAGCAGTACTTC.

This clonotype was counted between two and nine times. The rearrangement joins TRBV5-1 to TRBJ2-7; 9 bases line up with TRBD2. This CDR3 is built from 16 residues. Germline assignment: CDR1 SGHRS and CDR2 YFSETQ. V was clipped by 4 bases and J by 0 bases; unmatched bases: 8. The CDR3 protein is CASSPVAGVLSYEQYF. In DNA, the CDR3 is TGCGCCAGCAGCCCTGTAGCGGGAGTCCTCTCCTACGAGCAGTACTTC.

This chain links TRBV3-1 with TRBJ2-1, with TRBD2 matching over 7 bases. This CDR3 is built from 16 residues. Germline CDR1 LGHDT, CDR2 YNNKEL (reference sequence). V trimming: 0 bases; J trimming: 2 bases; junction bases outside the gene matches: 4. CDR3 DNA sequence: TGTGCCAGCAGCCAAGAACGAAGCGGGACCTACAATGAGCAGTTCTTC. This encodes CASSQERSGTYNEQFF.

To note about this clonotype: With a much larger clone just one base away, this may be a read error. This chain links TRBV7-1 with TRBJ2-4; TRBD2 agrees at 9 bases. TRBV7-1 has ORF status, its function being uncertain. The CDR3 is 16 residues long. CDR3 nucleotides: TGTGCCAGCAGCTCATTAGCGGGAGTGGCCAAAAACATTCACTACTTC. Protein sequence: CASSSLAGVAKNIHYF.

Here the CDR3 DNA reads TGTGCCAGCAGCGGGCGAGCGGGAGCTCTTCACAATGAGCAGTTCTTC. Translating it yields CASSGRAGALHNEQFF. The rearrangement joins TRBV11-2 to TRBJ2-1, with 8 bases aligning to TRBD2. The V gene end was trimmed by 5 bases and the J gene end by 5 bases; junction bases not matched to a gene: 11. CDR1 SGHAT and CDR2 FQNNGV come from the germline V gene. The CDR3 totals 16 residues.

The CDR3 sequence is CATSRGLADTYEQYF. The CDR3 DNA reads TGTGCCACCAGCAGAGGACTAGCGGATACCTACGAGCAGTACTTC. The J gene is TRBJ2-7, the V gene TRBV15, with 9 bases aligning to TRBD2. V trimming: 1 base; J trimming: 2 bases; junction bases outside the gene matches: 3. CDR1 and CDR2 (germline): LNHNV, YYDKDF (reference sequence). The CDR3 spans 15 residues.

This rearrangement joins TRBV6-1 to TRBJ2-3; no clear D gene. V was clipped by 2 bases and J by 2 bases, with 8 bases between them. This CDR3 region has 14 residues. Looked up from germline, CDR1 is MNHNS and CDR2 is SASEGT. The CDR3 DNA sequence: TGTGCCAGCAGTGAAATCTTGCTCACAGATACGCAGTATTTT. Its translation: CASSEILLTDTQYF.

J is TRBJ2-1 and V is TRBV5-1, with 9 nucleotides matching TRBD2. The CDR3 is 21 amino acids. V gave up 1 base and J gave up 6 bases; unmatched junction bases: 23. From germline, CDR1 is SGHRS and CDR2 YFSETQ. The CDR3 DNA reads TGCGCCAGCAGCTTGAATTGGCAGGTAGCTTCTGGCGGGAGGGCCGTCAATGAGCAGTTCTTC. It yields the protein CASSLNWQVASGGRAVNEQFF.

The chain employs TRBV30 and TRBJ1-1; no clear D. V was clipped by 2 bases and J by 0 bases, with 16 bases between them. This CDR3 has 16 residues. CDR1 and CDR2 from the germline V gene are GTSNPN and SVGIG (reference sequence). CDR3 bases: TGTGCCTGGAGTCATGAAATCGCCCTAGTGAACACTGAAGCTTTCTTT. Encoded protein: CAWSHEIALVNTEAFF.

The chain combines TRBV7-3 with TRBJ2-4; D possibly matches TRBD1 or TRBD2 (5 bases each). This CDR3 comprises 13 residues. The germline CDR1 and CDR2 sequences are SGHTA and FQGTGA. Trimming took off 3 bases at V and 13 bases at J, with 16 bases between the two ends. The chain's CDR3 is CASSLTPGRDQYF. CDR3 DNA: TGTGCCAGCAGCTTGACCCCGGGCCGGGACCAGTACTTC.

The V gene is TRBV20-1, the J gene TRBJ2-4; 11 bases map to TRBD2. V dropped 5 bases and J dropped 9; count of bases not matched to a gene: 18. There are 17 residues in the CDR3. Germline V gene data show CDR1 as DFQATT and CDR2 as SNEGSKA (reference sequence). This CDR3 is CSAHAALRLAGLSIQYF. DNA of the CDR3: TGCAGTGCTCACGCTGCCCTCAGACTAGCGGGATTAAGCATTCAGTACTTC.

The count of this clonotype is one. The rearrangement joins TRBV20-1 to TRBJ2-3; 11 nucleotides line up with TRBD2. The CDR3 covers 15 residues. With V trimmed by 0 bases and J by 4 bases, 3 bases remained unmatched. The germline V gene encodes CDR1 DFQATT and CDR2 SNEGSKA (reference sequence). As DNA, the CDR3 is TGCAGTGCTAGAGATACTAGCGGGAGTTCAGATACGCAGTATTTT. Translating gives CSARDTSGSSDTQYF.

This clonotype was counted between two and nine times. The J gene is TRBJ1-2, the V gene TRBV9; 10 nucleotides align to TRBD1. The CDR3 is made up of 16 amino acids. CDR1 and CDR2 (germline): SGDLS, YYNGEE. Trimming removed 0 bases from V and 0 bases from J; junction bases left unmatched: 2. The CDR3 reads CASSVAGQGANYGYTF. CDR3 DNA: TGTGCCAGCAGCGTAGCTGGACAGGGGGCTAACTATGGCTACACCTTC.

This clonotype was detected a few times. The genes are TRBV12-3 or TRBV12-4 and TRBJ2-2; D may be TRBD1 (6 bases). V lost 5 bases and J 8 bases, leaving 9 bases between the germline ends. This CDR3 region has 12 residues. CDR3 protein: CASSHQGGELFF. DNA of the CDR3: TGTGCCAGCAGTCACCAGGGGGGGGAGCTGTTTTTT.

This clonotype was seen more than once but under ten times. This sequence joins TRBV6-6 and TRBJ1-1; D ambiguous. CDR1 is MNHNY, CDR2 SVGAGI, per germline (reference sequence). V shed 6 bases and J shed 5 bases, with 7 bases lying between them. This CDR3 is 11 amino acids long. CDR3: CASRAGTEAFF. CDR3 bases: TGTGCCAGCAGAGCTGGTACTGAAGCTTTCTTT.

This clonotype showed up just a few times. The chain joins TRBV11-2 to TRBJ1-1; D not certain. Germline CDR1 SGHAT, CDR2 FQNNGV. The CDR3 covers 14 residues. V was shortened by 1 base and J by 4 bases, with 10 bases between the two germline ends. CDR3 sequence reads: CASSLGIRPTEAFF. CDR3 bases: TGTGCCAGCAGCTTAGGGATTCGTCCCACTGAAGCTTTCTTT.

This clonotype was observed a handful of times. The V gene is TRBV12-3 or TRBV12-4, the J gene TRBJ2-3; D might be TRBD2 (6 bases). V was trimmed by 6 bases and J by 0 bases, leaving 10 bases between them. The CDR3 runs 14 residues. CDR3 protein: CASRESGSTDTQYF. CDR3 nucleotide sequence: TGTGCCAGCAGAGAGAGCGGGAGCACAGATACGCAGTATTTT.

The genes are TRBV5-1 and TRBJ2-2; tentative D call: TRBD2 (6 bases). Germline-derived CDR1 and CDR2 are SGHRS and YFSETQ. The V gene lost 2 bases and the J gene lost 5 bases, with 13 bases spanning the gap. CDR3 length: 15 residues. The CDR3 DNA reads TGCGCCAGCAGCTTTGGGCTAGCGCCAACCGGGGAGCTGTTTTTT. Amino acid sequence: CASSFGLAPTGELFF.

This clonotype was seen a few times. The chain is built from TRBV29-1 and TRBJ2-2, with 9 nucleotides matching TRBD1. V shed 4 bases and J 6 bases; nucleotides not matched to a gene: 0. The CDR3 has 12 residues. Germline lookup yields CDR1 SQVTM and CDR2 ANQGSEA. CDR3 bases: TGCAGCGTTGGACAGGGGGCCGGGGAGCTGTTTTTT. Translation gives CSVGQGAGELFF.

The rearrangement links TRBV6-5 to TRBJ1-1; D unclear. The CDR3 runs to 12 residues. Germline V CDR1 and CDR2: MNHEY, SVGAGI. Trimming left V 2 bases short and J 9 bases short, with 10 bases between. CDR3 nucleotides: TGTGCCAGCAGTTACGTTAAGGGTCAAGCTTTCTTT. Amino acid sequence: CASSYVKGQAFF.

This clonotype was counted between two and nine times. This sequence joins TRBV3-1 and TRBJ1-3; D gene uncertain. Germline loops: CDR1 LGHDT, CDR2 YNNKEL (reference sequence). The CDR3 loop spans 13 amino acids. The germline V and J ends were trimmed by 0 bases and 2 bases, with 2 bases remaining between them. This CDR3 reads CASSQDAGNTIYF. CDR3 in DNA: TGTGCCAGCAGCCAAGACGCTGGAAACACCATATATTTT.

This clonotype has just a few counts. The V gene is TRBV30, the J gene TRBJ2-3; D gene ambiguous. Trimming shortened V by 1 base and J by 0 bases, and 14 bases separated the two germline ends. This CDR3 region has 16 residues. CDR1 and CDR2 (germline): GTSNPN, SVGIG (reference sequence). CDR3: CAWSANRRSSTDTQYF. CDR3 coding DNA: TGTGCCTGGAGTGCCAATAGAAGATCTAGCACAGATACGCAGTATTTT.